A selection of T cell receptor beta chains follows, all from one sample in a study of T cell changes during pregnancy in multiple sclerosis. Produced via immunoSEQ multiplex PCR; TCRdb's table is partial and in-frame only. Found here are about 92,000 clones, around 90% of them singletons; the top ten hold about 1.6%. Sample: peripheral blood, taken in the first trimester of pregnancy. All receptors derive from a female donor with multiple sclerosis, enrolled in a pregnancy study. CDR3s include the opening cysteine and the closing phenylalanine or tryptophan. D genes are given only for firm matches.

>TRBV2|TRBD2|TRBJ2-5
CASSGTSGGGGETQYF
TGTGCCAGCAGTGGGACTAGCGGGGGTGGGGGAGAGACCCAGTACTTC
>TRBV5-1|-|TRBJ2-1
CASSLGASVGHNEQFF
TGCGCCAGCAGCTTGGGGGCTAGCGTGGGCCACAATGAGCAGTTCTTC
>TRBV4-1|-|TRBJ1-1
CASSQDEQGGTEAFF
TGCGCCAGCAGCCAAGATGAGCAGGGTGGTACTGAAGCTTTCTTT
>TRBV5-1|TRBD1|TRBJ2-7
CASSLATDRVLYEQYF
TGCGCCAGCAGCTTGGCCACGGACAGGGTACTCTACGAGCAGTACTTC
>TRBV10-3|TRBD1|TRBJ2-7
CAIWDRVHYEQYF
TGTGCCATTTGGGACAGGGTCCATTACGAGCAGTACTTC
>TRBV27|-|TRBJ2-3
CASSPPQGKGGTDTQYF
TGTGCCAGCAGTCCTCCCCAGGGGAAGGGCGGCACAGATACGCAGTATTTT
>TRBV19|-|TRBJ2-3
CASRLSGDTQYF
TGTGCCAGTAGGCTATCAGGGGATACGCAGTATTTT
>TRBV5-1|-|TRBJ1-1
CASSLNEGNTEAFF
TGCGCCAGCAGCTTAAATGAGGGGAACACTGAAGCTTTCTTT
>TRBV20-1|-|TRBJ2-7
CSASRGFEQYF
TGCAGTGCTAGCAGGGGCTTCGAGCAGTACTTC
>TRBV7-2|TRBD2|TRBJ2-1
CASSERTSGNEQFF
TGTGCCAGCAGCGAGAGGACTAGCGGCAATGAGCAGTTCTTC
>TRBV9|-|TRBJ2-1
CASSVSAQPGDEQFF
TGTGCCAGCAGCGTATCGGCCCAGCCCGGGGATGAGCAGTTCTTC
>TRBV10-3|-|TRBJ2-2
CAISESIRQNTGELFF
TGTGCCATCAGTGAGTCGATACGACAAAACACCGGGGAGCTGTTTTTT
>TRBV4-2|TRBD1|TRBJ2-3
CASSPGTGDQDTQYF
TGTGCCAGCAGCCCAGGGACAGGGGATCAAGATACGCAGTATTTT
>TRBV27|-|TRBJ1-4
CASSFLKTGGGHEKLFF
TGTGCCAGCAGTTTTTTGAAGACTGGGGGAGGGCATGAAAAACTGTTTTTT
>TRBV6-1|TRBD2|TRBJ2-3
CASRTSGLTDTQYF
TGTGCCAGCAGGACTAGCGGCTTGACAGATACGCAGTATTTT
>TRBV6-1|TRBD1|TRBJ1-1
CASSDPGQGNTEAFF
TGTGCCAGCAGTGACCCGGGACAGGGGAACACTGAAGCTTTCTTT
>TRBV11-2|-|TRBJ1-1
CASSFLRMNTEAFF
TGTGCCAGCAGCTTCCTCAGGATGAACACTGAAGCTTTCTTT
>TRBV4-1|TRBD1|TRBJ2-7
CASSSPGTGVEQYF
TGCGCCAGCAGCTCTCCCGGGACAGGGGTTGAGCAGTACTTC